Listed below are T cell receptor beta chains from one sample, sequenced in a study of identical twins. TCRdb reprocessed the 5' RACE reads with MiXCR, giving one entry per CDR3 protein. The data contain fewer than 500,000 distinct CDR3 sequences, roughly an eighth of them singletons. These same data were also listed under a study on yellow fever vaccine responses in identical twins.

What was sequenced was CD4+ T cells sorted from blood. The source is a woman younger than 30 in good health. Both conserved end residues are part of each CDR3. The D gene is left open where the match is weak. The size field is filled for only some rows; it gives once, few, many or a size class.

d_call | j_call | v_call | clone_size | cdr3_nt | cdr3_aa
TRBD2 | TRBJ2-1 | TRBV7-2 | few | TGTGCCAGCAGCGATTGGACTAGCGGCTACAATGAGCAGTTCTTC | CASSDWTSGYNEQFF
NA | TRBJ2-5 | TRBV12-3/TRBV12-4 | NA | TGTGCCAGCAGTTTCCAGGGGACCCAGTACTTC | CASSFQGTQYF
TRBD2 | TRBJ2-7 | TRBV30 | NA | TGTGCCTGGAATACCGGGGGGGGGCGCGAGCAGTACTTC | CAWNTGGGREQYF
NA | TRBJ2-2 | TRBV6-2/TRBV6-3 | many | TGTGCCAGCACTTTACGAGGTAGAACCGGGGAGCTGTTTTTT | CASTLRGRTGELFF
NA | TRBJ2-5 | TRBV14 | few | TGTGCCAGCAGGCAAACAGGTCGAGAGACCCAGTACTTC | CASRQTGRETQYF
NA | TRBJ2-3 | TRBV12-3/TRBV12-4 | few | TGTGCCAGCAGTTCGAGGACAGCTGCTTATACGCAGTATTTT | CASSSRTAAYTQYF
TRBD1 | TRBJ2-7 | TRBV6-1 | NA | TGTGCCATGACGTATCGGGACAGGGGGCTCGAGCAGTACTTC | CAMTYRDRGLEQYF
NA | TRBJ2-7 | TRBV27 | NA | TGTGCCAGCAGTTCTGGCAGGGACTCCTACGAGCAGTACTTC | CASSSGRDSYEQYF
TRBD2 | TRBJ2-3 | TRBV6-5 | few | TGTGCCAGCATTAGGACTAGCGGGGGCCCCACAGATACGCAGTATTTT | CASIRTSGGPTDTQYF
NA | TRBJ2-5 | TRBV29-1 | NA | TGCAGCGTTGAGAGGGTCCAAGAGACCCAGTACTTC | CSVERVQETQYF
TRBD1 | TRBJ2-7 | TRBV12-5 | few | TGTGCTAGTCCCGCGGACAGGGGGAACTACGAGCAGTACTTC | CASPADRGNYEQYF
TRBD2 | TRBJ2-7 | TRBV7-2 | few | TGTGCCAGCAGCTTAGCCGGGACTAGACTATTCCAGTACTTC | CASSLAGTRLFQYF
NA | TRBJ1-6 | TRBV7-2 | NA | TGTGCCAGCAGCCCATCCGGGACCGCGAATAATTCACCCCTCCACTTT | CASSPSGTANNSPLHF
TRBD2 | TRBJ2-5 | TRBV10-3 | many | TGTGCCATTGGACTAGCGGGAGAGACCCAGTACTTC | CAIGLAGETQYF
TRBD2 | TRBJ2-3 | TRBV7-2 | few | TGTGCCAGCAGCTCAACGGGACTAGCGGGATTCACAGATACGCAGTATTTT | CASSSTGLAGFTDTQYF
NA | TRBJ1-4 | TRBV20-1 | NA | TGCAGTGCTAGCTCAGGGCAGGGATCGTTAGAAAAACTGTTTTTT | CSASSGQGSLEKLFF
NA | TRBJ2-7 | TRBV5-1 | few | TGCGCCAGCAGCCCATCTAACTCCTACGAGCAGTACTTC | CASSPSNSYEQYF
TRBD2 | TRBJ2-1 | TRBV2 | few | TGTGCCAGCAGCCCCCGGACTAGCGGAGGCTACAATGAGCAGTTCTTC | CASSPRTSGGYNEQFF
NA | TRBJ2-3 | TRBV20-1 | few | TGCAGTGCCGTACGCGACGGGAGAGACACAGATACGCAGTATTTT | CSAVRDGRDTDTQYF
TRBD1 | TRBJ1-5 | TRBV7-2 | NA | TGTGCCAGCAGCGCCCAACAGGACAGGGGAGGTCAGCCCCAGCATTTT | CASSAQQDRGGQPQHF
NA | TRBJ2-3 | TRBV5-1 | few | TGCGCCAGCAGCCCCGGGGGGCTAGCGGTACCTTCCCGCACAGATACGCAGTATTTT | CASSPGGLAVPSRTDTQYF
NA | TRBJ2-3 | TRBV5-1 | many | TGCGCCAGCAGCCTGGAGAGGAGCACAGATACGCAGTATTTT | CASSLERSTDTQYF
TRBD1 | TRBJ2-7 | TRBV20-1 | NA | TGCAGTGCTAGGAGGCAGGGGGCGGGCGAGCAGTACTTC | CSARRQGAGEQYF
TRBD2 | TRBJ2-7 | TRBV7-4 | few | TGTGCCCGCAGCTCGGGACTAGCGGGTAGCCTAGGGTCCTACGAGCAGTACTTC | CARSSGLAGSLGSYEQYF
NA | TRBJ1-3 | TRBV3-1 | NA | TGTGCCAGCAGCCAAGATGGGACGGTAGAAAACACCATATATTTT | CASSQDGTVENTIYF
NA | TRBJ2-1 | TRBV20-1 | NA | TGCAGTGCTAGTGGGGGGAGTTTAGACAATGAGCAGTTCTTC | CSASGGSLDNEQFF
TRBD2 | TRBJ2-3 | TRBV20-1 | few | TGCAGTGCGCCGACTAGCGGGGTCCCAGGAGATACGCAGTATTTT | CSAPTSGVPGDTQYF
TRBD1 | TRBJ2-7 | TRBV14 | NA | TGTGCCAGCAGCTACGACAGGGGAGGCGAGCAGTACTTC | CASSYDRGGEQYF
TRBD1 | TRBJ2-7 | TRBV7-9 | NA | TGTGCCAGCAGCTTATCCAGGGGGCATGAGTACGAGCAGTACTTC | CASSLSRGHEYEQYF